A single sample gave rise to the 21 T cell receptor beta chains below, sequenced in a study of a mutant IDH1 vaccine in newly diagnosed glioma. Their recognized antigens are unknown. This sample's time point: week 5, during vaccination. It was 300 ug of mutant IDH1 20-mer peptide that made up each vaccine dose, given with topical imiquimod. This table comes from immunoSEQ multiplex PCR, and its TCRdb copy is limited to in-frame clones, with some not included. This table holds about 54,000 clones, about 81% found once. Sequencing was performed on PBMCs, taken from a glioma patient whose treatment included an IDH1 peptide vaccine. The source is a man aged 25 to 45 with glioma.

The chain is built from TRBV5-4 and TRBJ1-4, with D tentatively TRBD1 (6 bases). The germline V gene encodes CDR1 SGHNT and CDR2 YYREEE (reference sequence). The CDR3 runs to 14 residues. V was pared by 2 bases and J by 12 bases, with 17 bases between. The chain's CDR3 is CASSFGREGVELFF. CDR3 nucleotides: TGTGCCAGCAGCTTCGGCAGGGAGGGGGTTGAACTGTTTTTT.

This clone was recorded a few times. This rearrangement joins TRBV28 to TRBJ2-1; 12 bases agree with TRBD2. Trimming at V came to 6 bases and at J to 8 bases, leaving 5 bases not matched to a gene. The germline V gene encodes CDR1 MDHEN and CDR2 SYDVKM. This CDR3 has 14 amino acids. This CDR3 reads CASRRTSGADEQFF. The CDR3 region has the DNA TGTGCCAGCAGGAGGACTAGCGGGGCGGATGAGCAGTTCTTC.

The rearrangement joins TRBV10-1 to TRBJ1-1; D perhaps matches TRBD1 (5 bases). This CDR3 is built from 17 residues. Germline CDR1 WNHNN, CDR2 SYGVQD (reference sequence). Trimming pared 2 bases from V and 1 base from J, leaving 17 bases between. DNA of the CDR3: TGCGCCAGCAGTGAGCGTCAAGGGACTACTAGGAACACTGAAGCTTTCTTT. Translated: CASSERQGTTRNTEAFF.

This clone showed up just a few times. The CDR3 spells CASSHPPGTSRQPQHF. The CDR3 nucleotides are TGCGCCAGCAGCCATCCTCCAGGGACTTCGAGGCAGCCCCAGCATTTT. The J gene is TRBJ1-5, the V gene TRBV4-1; D is possibly TRBD1 (5 bases). The CDR3 covers 16 residues. Germline V gene lookup returns CDR1 MGHRA and CDR2 YSYEKL. Trimming stripped 3 bases from V and 7 bases from J, with 19 bases between.

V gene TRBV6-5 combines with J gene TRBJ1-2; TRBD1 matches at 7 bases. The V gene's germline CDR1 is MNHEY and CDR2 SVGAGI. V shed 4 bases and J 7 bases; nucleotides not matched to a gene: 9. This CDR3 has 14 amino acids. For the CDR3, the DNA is TGTGCCAGCAGTTTCCGAACAGGGGTTGGTGGCTACACCTTC. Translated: CASSFRTGVGGYTF.

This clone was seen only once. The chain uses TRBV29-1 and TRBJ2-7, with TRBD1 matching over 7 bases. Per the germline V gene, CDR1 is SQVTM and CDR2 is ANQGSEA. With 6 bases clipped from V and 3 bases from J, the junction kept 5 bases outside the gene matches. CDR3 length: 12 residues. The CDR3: CSVEGQHYEQYF. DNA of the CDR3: TGCAGCGTCGAGGGACAGCACTACGAGCAGTACTTC.

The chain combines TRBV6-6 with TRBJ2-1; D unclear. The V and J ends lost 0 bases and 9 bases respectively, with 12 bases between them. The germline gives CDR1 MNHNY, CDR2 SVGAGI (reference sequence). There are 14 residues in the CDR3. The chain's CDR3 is CASSYSIGGIEQFF. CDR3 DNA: TGTGCCAGCAGTTACTCGATTGGTGGGATTGAGCAGTTCTTC.

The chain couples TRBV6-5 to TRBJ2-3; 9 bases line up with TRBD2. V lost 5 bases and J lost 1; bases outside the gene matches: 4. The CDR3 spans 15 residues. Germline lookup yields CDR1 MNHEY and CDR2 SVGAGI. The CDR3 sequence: CASSRGGAGTDTQYF. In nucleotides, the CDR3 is TGTGCCAGCAGTCGCGGGGGGGCAGGCACAGATACGCAGTATTTT.

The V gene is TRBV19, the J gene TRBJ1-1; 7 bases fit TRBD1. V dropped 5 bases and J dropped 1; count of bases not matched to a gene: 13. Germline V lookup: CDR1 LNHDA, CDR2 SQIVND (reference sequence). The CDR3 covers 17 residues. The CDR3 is CASSPLRGRGPNTEAFF. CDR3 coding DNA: TGTGCCAGTAGTCCCCTAAGGGGGCGAGGTCCGAACACTGAAGCTTTCTTT.

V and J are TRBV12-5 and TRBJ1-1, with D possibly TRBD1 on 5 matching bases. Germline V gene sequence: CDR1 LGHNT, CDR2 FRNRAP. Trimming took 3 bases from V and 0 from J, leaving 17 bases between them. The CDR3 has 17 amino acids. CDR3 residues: CASGLPKGSGLNTEAFF. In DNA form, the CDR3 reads TGTGCTAGTGGTTTACCGAAAGGGTCAGGGTTGAACACTGAAGCTTTCTTT.

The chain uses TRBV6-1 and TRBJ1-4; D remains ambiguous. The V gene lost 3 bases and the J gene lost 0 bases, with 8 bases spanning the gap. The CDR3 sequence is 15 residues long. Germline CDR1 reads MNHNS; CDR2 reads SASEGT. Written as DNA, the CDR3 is TGTGCCAGCAGTGAGTTACGGGCAACTAATGAAAAACTGTTTTTT. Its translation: CASSELRATNEKLFF.

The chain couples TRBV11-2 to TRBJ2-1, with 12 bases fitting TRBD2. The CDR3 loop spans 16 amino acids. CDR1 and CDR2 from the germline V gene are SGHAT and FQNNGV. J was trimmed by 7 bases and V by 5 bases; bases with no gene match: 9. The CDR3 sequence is CASSTRTSGDFNEQFF. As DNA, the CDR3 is TGTGCCAGCAGCACCCGGACTAGCGGGGACTTTAATGAGCAGTTCTTC. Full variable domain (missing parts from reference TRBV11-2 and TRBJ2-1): EAGVAQSPRYKIIEKRQSVAFWCNPISGHATLYWYQQILGQGPKLLIQFQNNGVVDDSQLPKDRFSAERLKGVDSTLKIQPAKLEDSAVYLCASSTRTSGDFNEQFFGPGTRLTVL.

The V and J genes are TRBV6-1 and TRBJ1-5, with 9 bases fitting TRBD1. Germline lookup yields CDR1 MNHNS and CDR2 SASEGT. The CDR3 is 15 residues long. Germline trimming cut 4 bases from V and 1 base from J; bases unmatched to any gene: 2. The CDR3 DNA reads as TGTGCCAGCAGTGTACAGGGGGCCAGCAATCAGCCCCAGCATTTT. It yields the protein CASSVQGASNQPQHF.

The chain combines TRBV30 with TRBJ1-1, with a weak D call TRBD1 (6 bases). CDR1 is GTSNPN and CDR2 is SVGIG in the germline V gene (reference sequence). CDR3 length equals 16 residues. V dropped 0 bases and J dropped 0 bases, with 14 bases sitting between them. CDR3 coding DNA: TGTGCCTGGAGTGTGGGACACCATGTCATGAACACTGAAGCTTTCTTT. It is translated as CAWSVGHHVMNTEAFF.

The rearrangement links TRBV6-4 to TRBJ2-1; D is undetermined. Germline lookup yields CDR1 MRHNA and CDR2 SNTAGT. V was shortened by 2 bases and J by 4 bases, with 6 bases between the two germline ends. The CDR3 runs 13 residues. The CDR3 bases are TGTGCCAGCAGTGACGGAGAATACAATGAGCAGTTCTTC. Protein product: CASSDGEYNEQFF.

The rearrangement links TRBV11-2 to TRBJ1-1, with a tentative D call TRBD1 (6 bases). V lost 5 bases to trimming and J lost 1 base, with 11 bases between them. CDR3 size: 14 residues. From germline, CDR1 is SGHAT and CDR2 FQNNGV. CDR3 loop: CASSQGGRNTEAFF. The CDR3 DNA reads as TGTGCCAGCAGCCAAGGGGGGAGGAACACTGAAGCTTTCTTT.

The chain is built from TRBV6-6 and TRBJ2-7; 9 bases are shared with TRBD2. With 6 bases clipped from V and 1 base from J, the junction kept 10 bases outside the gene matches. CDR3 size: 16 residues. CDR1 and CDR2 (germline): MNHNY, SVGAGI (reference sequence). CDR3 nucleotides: TGTGCCAGCAGGTCCTCGCGAGCGGGGGGATCCTACGAGCAGTACTTC. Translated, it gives CASRSSRAGGSYEQYF.

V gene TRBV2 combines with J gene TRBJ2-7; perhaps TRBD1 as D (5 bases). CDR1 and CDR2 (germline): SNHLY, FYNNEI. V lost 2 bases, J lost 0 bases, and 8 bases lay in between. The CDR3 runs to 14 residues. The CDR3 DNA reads TGTGCCAGCAGTGAACAGGGTACCTCCTACGAGCAGTACTTC. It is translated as CASSEQGTSYEQYF.

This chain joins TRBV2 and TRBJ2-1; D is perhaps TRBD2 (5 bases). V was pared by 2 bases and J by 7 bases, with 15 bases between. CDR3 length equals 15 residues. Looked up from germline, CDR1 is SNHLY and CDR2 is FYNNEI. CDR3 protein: CASSERGSSRNEQFF. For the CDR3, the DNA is TGTGCCAGCAGTGAACGAGGGTCGTCTAGAAATGAGCAGTTCTTC.

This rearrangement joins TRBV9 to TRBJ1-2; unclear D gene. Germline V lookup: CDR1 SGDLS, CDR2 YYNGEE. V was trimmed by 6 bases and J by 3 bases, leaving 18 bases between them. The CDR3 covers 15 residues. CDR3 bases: TGTGCCAGCACTCCCCCTTCTAAGTGGTACTATGGCTACACCTTC. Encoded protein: CASTPPSKWYYGYTF.

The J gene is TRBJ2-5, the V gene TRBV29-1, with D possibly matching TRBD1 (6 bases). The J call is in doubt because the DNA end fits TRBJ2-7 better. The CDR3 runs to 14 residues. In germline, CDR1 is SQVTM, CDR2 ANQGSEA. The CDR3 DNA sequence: TGCAGCGTTGGAGGAGGATCAGGACAGAACGAGCAGTACTTC. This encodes CSVGGGSGQNEQYF.